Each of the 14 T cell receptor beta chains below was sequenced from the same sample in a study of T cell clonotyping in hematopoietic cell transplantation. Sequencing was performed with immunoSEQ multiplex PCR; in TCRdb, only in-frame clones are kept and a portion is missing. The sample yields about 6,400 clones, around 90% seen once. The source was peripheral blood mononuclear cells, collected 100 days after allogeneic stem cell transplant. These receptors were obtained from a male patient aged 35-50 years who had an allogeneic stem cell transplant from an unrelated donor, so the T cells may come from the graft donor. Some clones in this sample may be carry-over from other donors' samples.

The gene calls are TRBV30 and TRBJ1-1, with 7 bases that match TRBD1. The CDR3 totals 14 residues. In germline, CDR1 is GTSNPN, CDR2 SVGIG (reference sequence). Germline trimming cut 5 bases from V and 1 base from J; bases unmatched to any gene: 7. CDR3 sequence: CAWDPGQTNTEAFF. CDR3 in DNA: TGTGCCTGGGACCCGGGACAGACGAACACTGAAGCTTTCTTT. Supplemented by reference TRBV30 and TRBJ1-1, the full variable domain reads SQTIHQWPATLVQPVGSPLSLECTVEGTSNPNLYWYRQAAGRGLQLLFYSVGIGQISSEVPQNLSASRPQDRQFILSSKKLLLSDSGFYLCAWDPGQTNTEAFFGQGTRLTVV.

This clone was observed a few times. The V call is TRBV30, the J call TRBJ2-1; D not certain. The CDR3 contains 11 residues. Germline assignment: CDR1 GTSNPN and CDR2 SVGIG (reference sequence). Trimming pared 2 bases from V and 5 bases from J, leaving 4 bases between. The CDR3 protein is CAWSKDNEQFF. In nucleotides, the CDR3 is TGTGCCTGGAGTAAGGACAATGAGCAGTTCTTC.

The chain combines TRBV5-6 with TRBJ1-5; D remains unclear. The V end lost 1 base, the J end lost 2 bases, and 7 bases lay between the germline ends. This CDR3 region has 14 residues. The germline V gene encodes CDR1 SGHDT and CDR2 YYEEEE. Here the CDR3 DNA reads TGTGCCAGCAGCTTGTCCGCGGGCAATCAGCCCCAGCATTTT. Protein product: CASSLSAGNQPQHF.

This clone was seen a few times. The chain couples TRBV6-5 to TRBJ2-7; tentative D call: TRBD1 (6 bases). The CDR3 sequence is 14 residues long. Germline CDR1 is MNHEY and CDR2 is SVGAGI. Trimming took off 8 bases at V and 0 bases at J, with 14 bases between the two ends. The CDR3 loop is CASGRTASSYEQYF. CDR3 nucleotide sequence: TGTGCCAGCGGTCGGACAGCGAGCTCCTACGAGCAGTACTTC.

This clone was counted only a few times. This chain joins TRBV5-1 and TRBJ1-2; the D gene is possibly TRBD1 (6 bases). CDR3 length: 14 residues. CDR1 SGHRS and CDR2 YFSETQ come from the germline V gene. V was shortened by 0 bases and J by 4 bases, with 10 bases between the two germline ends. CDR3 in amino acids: CASSLGGRSYGYTF. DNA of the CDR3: TGCGCCAGCAGCTTGGGGGGGCGCAGCTATGGCTACACCTTC.

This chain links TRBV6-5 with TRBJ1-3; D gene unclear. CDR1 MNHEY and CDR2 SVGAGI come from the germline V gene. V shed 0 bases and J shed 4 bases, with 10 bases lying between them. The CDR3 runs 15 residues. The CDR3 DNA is TGTGCCAGCAGTTACTCGGACGGAGAAGGAAACACCATATATTTT. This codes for CASSYSDGEGNTIYF.

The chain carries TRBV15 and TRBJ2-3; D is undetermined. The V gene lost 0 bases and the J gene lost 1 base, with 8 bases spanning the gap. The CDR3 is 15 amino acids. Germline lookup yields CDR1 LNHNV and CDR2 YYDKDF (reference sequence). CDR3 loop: CATSRDREGTDTQYF. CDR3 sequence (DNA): TGTGCCACCAGCAGAGATAGGGAAGGCACAGATACGCAGTATTTT.

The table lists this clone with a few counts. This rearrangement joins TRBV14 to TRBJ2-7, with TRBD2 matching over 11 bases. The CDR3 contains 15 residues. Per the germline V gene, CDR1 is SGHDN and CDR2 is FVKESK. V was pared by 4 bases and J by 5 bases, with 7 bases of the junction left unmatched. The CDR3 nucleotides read TGTGCCAGCAGCCCACAGACTAGCGGGGAACACGAGCAGTACTTC. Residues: CASSPQTSGEHEQYF.

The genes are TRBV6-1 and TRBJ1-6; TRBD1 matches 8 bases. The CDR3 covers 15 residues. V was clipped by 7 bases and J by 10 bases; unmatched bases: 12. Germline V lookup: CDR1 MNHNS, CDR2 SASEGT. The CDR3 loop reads CASNFETGVESPLHF. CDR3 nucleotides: TGTGCCAGCAATTTCGAGACAGGGGTAGAGTCACCCCTCCACTTT.

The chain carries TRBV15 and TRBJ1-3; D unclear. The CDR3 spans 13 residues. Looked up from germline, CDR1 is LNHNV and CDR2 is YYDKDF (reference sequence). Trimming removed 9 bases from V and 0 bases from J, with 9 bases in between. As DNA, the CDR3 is TGTGCCACGACCATAGGCTCTGGAAACACCATATATTTT. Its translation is CATTIGSGNTIYF.

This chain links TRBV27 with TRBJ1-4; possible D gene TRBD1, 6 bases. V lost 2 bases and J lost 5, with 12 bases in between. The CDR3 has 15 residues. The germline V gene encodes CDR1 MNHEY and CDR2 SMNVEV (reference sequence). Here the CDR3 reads CASSLAAGANEKLFF. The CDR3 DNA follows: TGTGCCAGCAGTTTAGCGGCAGGGGCAAATGAAAAACTGTTTTTT.

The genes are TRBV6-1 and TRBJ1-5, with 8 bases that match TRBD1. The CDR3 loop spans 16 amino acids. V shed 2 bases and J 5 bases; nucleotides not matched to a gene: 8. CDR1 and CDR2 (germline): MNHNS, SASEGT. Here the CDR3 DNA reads TGTGCCAGCAGTGAACTCGTGGCAGGGGGCCATCAGCCCCAGCATTTT. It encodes CASSELVAGGHQPQHF.

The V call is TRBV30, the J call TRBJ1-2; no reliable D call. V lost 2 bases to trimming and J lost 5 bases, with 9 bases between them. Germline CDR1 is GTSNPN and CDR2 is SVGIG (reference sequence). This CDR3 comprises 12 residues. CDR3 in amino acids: CAWSFKFYGYTF. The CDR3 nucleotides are TGTGCCTGGAGTTTCAAATTTTATGGCTACACCTTC.

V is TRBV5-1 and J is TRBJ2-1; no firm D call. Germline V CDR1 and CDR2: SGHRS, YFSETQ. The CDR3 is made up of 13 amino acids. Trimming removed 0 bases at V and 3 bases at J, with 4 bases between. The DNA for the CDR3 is TGCGCCAGCAGCTTGGTAGACTACAATGAGCAGTTCTTC. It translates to CASSLVDYNEQFF.